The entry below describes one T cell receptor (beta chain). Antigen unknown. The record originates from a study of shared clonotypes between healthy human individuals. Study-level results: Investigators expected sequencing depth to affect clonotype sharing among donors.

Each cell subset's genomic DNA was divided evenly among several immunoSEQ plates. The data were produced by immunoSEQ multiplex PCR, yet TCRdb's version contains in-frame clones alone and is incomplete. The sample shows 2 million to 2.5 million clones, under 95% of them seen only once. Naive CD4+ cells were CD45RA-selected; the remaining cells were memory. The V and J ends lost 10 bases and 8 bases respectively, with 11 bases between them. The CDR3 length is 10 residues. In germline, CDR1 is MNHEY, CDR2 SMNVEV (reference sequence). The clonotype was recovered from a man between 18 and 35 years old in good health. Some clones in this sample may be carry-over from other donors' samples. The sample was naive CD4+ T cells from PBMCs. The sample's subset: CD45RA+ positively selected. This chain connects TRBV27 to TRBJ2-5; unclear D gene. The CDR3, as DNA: TGTGCCATCCCCCCAGAAACCCAGTACTTC. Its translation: CAIPPETQYF.